This T cell receptor (beta chain) was observed in a study of T cell responses to AZD1222 COVID-19 vaccine. The repertoire was sequenced with immunoSEQ multiplex PCR; TCRdb's copy has only in-frame clones and lacks some. The data hold some 150,000 clones, with 90% observed a single time. The CDR3 is 15 residues long. The junction had 6 bases not matched to a gene; V was cut back by 1 base and J by 7 bases. CDR1 is LNHDA and CDR2 is SQIVND in the germline V gene (reference sequence). The chain has TRBV19 and TRBJ2-2; 7 bases match TRBD1. The TCR was taken from an adult in good health. This specimen consisted of peripheral blood, obtained on day 0 of AZD1222 vaccination. The CDR3 nucleotides are TGTGCCAGTAGTATAGGCGTCAGGGGGAGCGGGGAGCTGTTTTTT. This codes for CASSIGVRGSGELFF.